The 27 T cell receptor beta chains presented below share a single source sample, sequenced in a study of T cell responses to AZD1222 COVID-19 vaccine (dated by TCRdb to the early 2020s). The library was built by means of the immunoSEQ multiplex PCR assay. The clones in this table, taken by TCRdb from immuneACCESS, are in-frame only. Not every clone is retained; where verified, under half of the shortfall comes from an unresolved V gene, and the cause of the rest is unknown. For this sample the table gives some 81,000 clones, of which 80% to 95% were detected only once. The ten largest clones capture around 10% of the sample. Explained via the paper, the time point label denotes: about 28 days (+/-7) after the second vaccine dose. This sample comprised peripheral blood, obtained 28 days after the second AZD1222 dose. The receptors stem from an adult who received the AZD1222 COVID-19 vaccine.

This chain joins TRBV7-9 and TRBJ2-2, with D unclear. V was pared by 4 bases and J by 0 bases, with 9 bases between. CDR1 and CDR2 from the germline V gene are SEHNR and FQNEAQ (reference sequence). The length of the CDR3 is 15 residues. The DNA for the CDR3 is TGTGCCAGCAGCTCTGAGGTCGCGAACACCGGGGAGCTGTTTTTT. Translation gives CASSSEVANTGELFF.

The rearrangement joins TRBV27 to TRBJ2-1; TRBD1 matches 7 bases. Germline assignment: CDR1 MNHEY and CDR2 SMNVEV (reference sequence). The CDR3 loop spans 17 amino acids. With 2 bases clipped from V and 4 bases from J, the junction kept 11 bases outside the gene matches. The CDR3 here is CASSLKTGSVGYNEQFF. CDR3 coding DNA: TGTGCCAGCAGTTTAAAGACAGGGTCGGTGGGGTACAATGAGCAGTTCTTC.

The chain uses TRBV5-1 and TRBJ2-7, with 11 bases matching TRBD1. J was trimmed by 5 bases and V by 7 bases; bases with no gene match: 11. CDR3 length equals 15 residues. Per the germline V gene, CDR1 is SGHRS and CDR2 is YFSETQ. The CDR3, as DNA: TGCGCCAGCTCCGCCGGGGGGACAGGGGGTCACGAGCAGTACTTC. The encoded protein is CASSAGGTGGHEQYF.

This chain connects TRBV19 to TRBJ1-5; 9 bases match TRBD1. The V gene end was trimmed by 5 bases and the J gene end by 2 bases; junction bases not matched to a gene: 10. The CDR3 extends over 17 amino acids. Germline V CDR1 and CDR2: LNHDA, SQIVND (reference sequence). CDR3 in amino acids: CASSPGTGPWGNQPQHF. DNA of the CDR3: TGTGCCAGTAGTCCCGGGACAGGGCCTTGGGGCAATCAGCCCCAGCATTTT.

The CDR3 sequence is CASRAPMADTQYF. For the CDR3, the DNA is TGTGCCAGCAGGGCCCCCATGGCAGATACGCAGTATTTT. V and J are TRBV25-1 and TRBJ2-3; unclear D gene. The V end lost 6 bases, the J end lost 4 bases, and 11 bases lay between the germline ends. The CDR3 extends over 13 amino acids. Looked up from germline, CDR1 is MGHDK and CDR2 is SYGVNS.

The rearrangement joins TRBV19 to TRBJ1-6; D remains unclear. The CDR3 runs 19 residues. Germline assignment: CDR1 LNHDA and CDR2 SQIVND (reference sequence). V lost 5 bases, J lost 8 bases, and 28 bases lay in between. CDR3 amino acids: CASSHGYFGYQSRYSPLHF. The CDR3, as DNA: TGTGCCAGTAGTCACGGGTATTTTGGGTACCAAAGTCGGTATTCACCCCTCCACTTT.

V and J are TRBV7-3 and TRBJ2-1, with 8 positions matching TRBD2. Looked up from germline, CDR1 is SGHTA and CDR2 is FQGTGA. The V segment lost 3 bases and the J segment 4 bases; nucleotides outside the gene matches: 2. The CDR3 contains 14 residues. The CDR3 region is CASSFSGTYNEQFF. The CDR3 nucleotides read TGTGCCAGCAGCTTTAGCGGGACTTACAATGAGCAGTTCTTC.

This chain links TRBV24-1 with TRBJ2-7; 7 bases map to TRBD1. The CDR3 length is 13 residues. From germline, CDR1 is KGHDR and CDR2 SFDVKD. With V trimmed by 2 bases and J by 5 bases, 2 bases remained unmatched. This CDR3 is CATSDSGGHEQYF. CDR3 nucleotide sequence: TGTGCCACCAGTGATTCAGGGGGACACGAGCAGTACTTC.

This rearrangement joins TRBV29-1 to TRBJ2-5, with D tentatively TRBD1 (6 bases). The ends were cut back, 6 bases at V and 2 bases at J, with 10 bases in the middle. Germline CDR1 reads SQVTM; CDR2 reads ANQGSEA. CDR3 length equals 12 residues. DNA for the CDR3: TGCAGCGTGGTGACAGGTCAAGAGACCCAGTACTTC. It yields the protein CSVVTGQETQYF.

The chain has TRBV28 and TRBJ1-4, with a tentative D call TRBD1 (5 bases). In germline, CDR1 is MDHEN, CDR2 SYDVKM. The length of the CDR3 is 15 residues. V gave up 5 bases and J gave up 6 bases, with 16 bases separating them. Written as DNA, the CDR3 is TGTGCCAGCAGTCAAGGGGCTTTTAGGGATGAAAAACTGTTTTTT. It is translated as CASSQGAFRDEKLFF.

This chain uses TRBV29-1 with TRBJ1-3, with D maybe TRBD1 (5 bases). The CDR3 extends over 16 amino acids. In germline, CDR1 is SQVTM, CDR2 ANQGSEA. V was trimmed by 5 bases and J by 0 bases, leaving 17 bases between them. In nucleotides, the CDR3 is TGCAGCGTTCTGGGGGTACGGGGCCTCTCTGGAAACACCATATATTTT. Its translation is CSVLGVRGLSGNTIYF.

The CDR3, as DNA: TGCGCCAGCAGCGACGGGACTAGCGGGAGGGCCCAGGTAGATACGCAGTATTTT. As protein: CASSDGTSGRAQVDTQYF. The V gene is TRBV5-1, the J gene TRBJ2-3; 16 nucleotides match TRBD2. Unmatched junction bases numbered 10, after V lost 4 bases and J lost 5 bases. The CDR3 consists of 18 residues. The germline V gene encodes CDR1 SGHRS and CDR2 YFSETQ.

J is TRBJ2-7 and V is TRBV6-5; TRBD2 matches 9 bases. The length of the CDR3 is 14 residues. Trimming cost V 10 bases and J 4 bases; bases outside gene matches: 11. The V gene's germline CDR1 is MNHEY and CDR2 SVGAGI. The CDR3 sequence: CATSLAGTFYEQYF. DNA of the CDR3: TGTGCCACCTCTCTAGCGGGAACCTTTTACGAGCAGTACTTC.

The J gene is TRBJ2-2, the V gene TRBV5-6; 8 nucleotides align to TRBD1. With 4 bases clipped from V and 6 bases from J, the junction kept 5 bases outside the gene matches. Looked up from germline, CDR1 is SGHDT and CDR2 is YYEEEE. The CDR3 runs 14 residues. The CDR3 is CASSVRQGPGELFF. The CDR3 DNA sequence: TGTGCCAGCAGCGTAAGACAGGGGCCCGGGGAGCTGTTTTTT.

This clone is a singleton in its sample. The rearrangement uses TRBV19 and TRBJ1-3, with 10 bases aligning to TRBD1. Trimming cost V 10 bases and J 0 bases; bases outside gene matches: 9. Germline V gene data show CDR1 as LNHDA and CDR2 as SQIVND (reference sequence). The CDR3 has 16 amino acids. CDR3 region: CATTIGQGGSGNTIYF. The CDR3 DNA reads TGTGCCACCACGATCGGACAGGGGGGCTCTGGAAACACCATATATTTT.

This clone was seen a single time. One junction end disagrees with the germline gene, perhaps due to a read error. The chain uses TRBV7-9 and TRBJ1-2, with 10 bases identical to TRBD1. The V gene's germline CDR1 is SEHNR and CDR2 FQNEAQ (reference sequence). The CDR3 has 13 residues. In DNA, the CDR3 is TGTGCCAGCAGCTTAGCCCGGGACAGGGGACACTCCTTC. Its protein product is CASSLARDRGHSF.

The gene calls are TRBV25-1 and TRBJ2-1; 8 bases match TRBD1. Losses at the gene ends were 1 base for V and 8 bases for J; bases not matched to a gene: 7. The CDR3 has 15 residues. Germline V lookup: CDR1 MGHDK, CDR2 SYGVNS. The CDR3 bases are TGTGCCAGCAGTGAATTTGGCAGGGGGCGGGATGAGCAGTTCTTC. Amino acid sequence: CASSEFGRGRDEQFF.

This sequence joins TRBV5-1 and TRBJ2-5; TRBD2 agrees at 7 bases. This CDR3 contains 16 residues. Germline V gene lookup returns CDR1 SGHRS and CDR2 YFSETQ. J was trimmed by 5 bases and V by 0 bases; bases with no gene match: 10. CDR3 in amino acids: CASSLALVGGRETQYF. In nucleotides, the CDR3 is TGCGCCAGCAGCTTGGCCCTCGTGGGAGGGCGTGAGACCCAGTACTTC.

The chain uses TRBV6-1 and TRBJ1-5; no definite D call. Germline lookup yields CDR1 MNHNS and CDR2 SASEGT. V dropped 1 base and J dropped 0 bases, with 13 bases sitting between them. The CDR3 is 17 amino acids. The CDR3 DNA reads as TGTGCCAGCAGTGAAGTTTGGGGTTCTTATAGCAATCAGCCCCAGCATTTT. Translation gives CASSEVWGSYSNQPQHF.

V usage is TRBV12-3 or TRBV12-4 and J usage is TRBJ1-2, with D hard to call. This CDR3 region has 13 residues. Trimming took off 3 bases at V and 3 bases at J, with 8 bases between the two ends. The CDR3 sequence: CASSFAWDYGYTF. DNA of the CDR3: TGTGCCAGCAGTTTCGCGTGGGACTATGGCTACACCTTC.

This chain links TRBV5-1 with TRBJ1-2; a weak D match, TRBD1 (5 bases). The V gene's germline CDR1 is SGHRS and CDR2 YFSETQ. Trimming pared 4 bases from V and 2 bases from J, leaving 9 bases between. The CDR3 consists of 13 residues. CDR3 sequence: CASSPRQNYGYTF. The CDR3 region has the DNA TGCGCCAGCAGCCCCAGACAGAACTATGGCTACACCTTC. Looking up the rest from reference TRBV5-1 and TRBJ1-2 gives the full variable domain: KAGVTQTPRYLIKTRGQQVTLSCSPISGHRSVSWYQQTPGQGLQFLFEYFSETQRNKGNFPGRFSGRQFSNSRSEMNVSTLELGDSALYLCASSPRQNYGYTFGSGTRLTVV.

The rearrangement joins TRBV2 to TRBJ1-2, with 8 bases identical to TRBD1. V lost 7 bases, J lost 8 bases, and 3 bases stayed unmatched. From germline, CDR1 is SNHLY and CDR2 FYNNEI. The CDR3 length is 11 residues. In DNA form, the CDR3 reads TGTGCCAGCACGCCAGGGGGCGGCTACACCTTC. Protein sequence: CASTPGGGYTF. Full variable domain (missing parts from reference TRBV2 and TRBJ1-2): EPEVTQTPSHQVTQMGQEVILRCVPISNHLYFYWYRQILGQKVEFLVSFYNNEISEKSEIFDDQFSVERPDGSNFTLKIRSTKLEDSAMYFCASTPGGGYTFGSGTRLTVV.

The CDR3 DNA reads as TGCAGCGTGACGAGGCCTGATTTTTGGACTGAAGCTTTCTTT. Its protein is CSVTRPDFWTEAFF. This sequence joins TRBV29-1 and TRBJ1-1; D gene ambiguous. The V gene lost 6 bases and the J gene lost 5 bases, with 19 bases spanning the gap. The CDR3 has 14 residues. Germline loops: CDR1 SQVTM, CDR2 ANQGSEA.

The genes are TRBV30 and TRBJ2-3; D is possibly TRBD1 or TRBD2 (5 bases each). Trimming removed 4 bases at V and 3 bases at J, with 14 bases between. Germline CDR1 GTSNPN, CDR2 SVGIG (reference sequence). This CDR3 is built from 14 residues. The CDR3 nucleotides read TGTGCCTGGAATCCCGGGACCAGGACAGATACGCAGTATTTT. As protein: CAWNPGTRTDTQYF.

J is TRBJ1-1 and V is TRBV29-1; 7 nucleotides agree with TRBD1. J was trimmed by 5 bases and V by 7 bases; bases with no gene match: 7. The CDR3 spans 12 residues. Germline CDR1 is SQVTM and CDR2 is ANQGSEA. In nucleotides, the CDR3 is TGCAGCGGAGGACAGGCGGCAACTGAAGCTTTCTTT. This gives the protein CSGGQAATEAFF.

This clone was observed a single time. The V gene is TRBV6-5, the J gene TRBJ1-2, with TRBD1 identical over 7 bases. This CDR3 comprises 13 residues. V was pared by 5 bases and J by 7 bases, with 7 bases of the junction left unmatched. Germline values: CDR1 MNHEY, CDR2 SVGAGI. The CDR3 DNA reads TGTGCCAGCAGTCCAGACAGGGTGGGTGGCTACACCTTC. Its translation is CASSPDRVGGYTF.

This chain links TRBV29-1 with TRBJ2-1; 7 bases are a match to TRBD2. The germline V gene encodes CDR1 SQVTM and CDR2 ANQGSEA. The ends lost 0 bases at V and 2 bases at J; junction bases unmatched: 7. The CDR3 consists of 16 residues. Written as DNA, the CDR3 is TGCAGCGTTGAAGACGGGGAGGGAGAGGCCTACAATGAGCAGTTCTTC. Its protein is CSVEDGEGEAYNEQFF.